Each of the 23 T cell receptor beta chains below was sequenced from the same sample in a study of blood T cell repertoires in COVID-19. Some clones are missing from TCRdb's copy, which holds only in-frame ones; the method was immunoSEQ multiplex PCR. The data contain about 45,000 clones, around 80% of them singletons. What was sequenced was peripheral blood. The receptors here all came from a man aged 70-80 years with acute or convalescent COVID-19.

This clone was detected only a few times. The genes are TRBV7-8 and TRBJ1-1, with 7 bases identical to TRBD1. This CDR3 comprises 14 residues. The germline V gene has CDR1 SGHVS and CDR2 FQNEAQ. With V trimmed by 1 base and J by 6 bases, 5 bases remained unmatched. CDR3 loop: CASSLDLTGAEAFF. As DNA, the CDR3 is TGTGCCAGCAGCTTAGATCTTACAGGGGCTGAAGCTTTCTTT.

This rearrangement joins TRBV9 to TRBJ2-7; D possibly corresponds to TRBD1 (6 bases). Deletions cut 4 bases from V and 6 bases from J, with 17 bases between. This CDR3 has 14 residues. The V gene's germline CDR1 is SGDLS and CDR2 YYNGEE. Here the CDR3 reads CASSPKVIRGEQYF. CDR3 DNA: TGTGCCAGCAGCCCAAAGGTAATCAGGGGCGAGCAGTACTTC. Variable domain in full (rest from reference TRBV9 and TRBJ2-7): DSGVTQTPKHLITATGQRVTLRCSPRSGDLSVYWYQQSLDQGLQFLIQYYNGEERAKGNILERFSAQQFPDLHSELNLSSLELGDSALYFCASSPKVIRGEQYFGPGTRLTVT.

V and J are TRBV3-1 (or the pseudogene TRBV3-2) and TRBJ2-7; D possibly corresponds to TRBD1 (5 bases). Trimming left V 3 bases short and J 5 bases short, with 11 bases between. CDR1 LGHDT and CDR2 YNNKEL come from the germline V gene (reference sequence). CDR3 length equals 13 residues. The CDR3 sequence is CASSQTVRDEQYF. As DNA, the CDR3 is TGTGCCAGCAGCCAGACGGTCAGGGACGAGCAGTACTTC.

This clone was detected a few times. This chain links TRBV19 with TRBJ2-7; D is possibly TRBD1 (6 bases). The germline V gene has CDR1 LNHDA and CDR2 SQIVND (reference sequence). The ends were cut back, 3 bases at V and 0 bases at J, with 15 bases in the middle. This CDR3 is 16 amino acids long. CDR3 nucleotides: TGTGCCAGTAGTATTCAAAGGACAGTCCTCTCCTACGAGCAGTACTTC. Its protein is CASSIQRTVLSYEQYF.

The sample holds a few counts of this clone. The chain carries TRBV18 and TRBJ1-1; possibly TRBD1 for D (6 bases). V was pared by 1 base and J by 1 base, with 7 bases between. The germline V gene encodes CDR1 KGHSH and CDR2 LQKENI. The CDR3 consists of 14 residues. As DNA, the CDR3 is TGTGCCAGCTCACCACAGGGACAGAACACTGAAGCTTTCTTT. This translates into CASSPQGQNTEAFF.

The chain links TRBV6-6 to TRBJ1-1; D gene ambiguous. V dropped 3 bases and J dropped 5 bases, with 7 bases sitting between them. This CDR3 spans 12 amino acids. CDR1 and CDR2 (germline): MNHNY, SVGAGI (reference sequence). The CDR3 loop is CASSYSQTEAFF. The DNA for the CDR3 is TGTGCCAGCAGTTATTCACAGACTGAAGCTTTCTTT.

The chain links TRBV7-3 to TRBJ2-1; 7 nucleotides match TRBD2. The CDR3 loop spans 18 amino acids. Per the germline V gene, CDR1 is SGHTA and CDR2 is FQGTGA. The V gene end was trimmed by 5 bases and the J gene end by 0 bases; junction bases not matched to a gene: 13. DNA of the CDR3: TGTGCCAGCAGCCCCTACGGGGGGACTCCAAGCTCCTACAATGAGCAGTTCTTC. Translation: CASSPYGGTPSSYNEQFF. Filled out from reference TRBV7-3 and TRBJ2-1, the complete variable domain reads GAGVSQTPSNKVTEKGKYVELRCDPISGHTALYWYRQSLGQGPEFLIYFQGTGAADDSGLPNDRFFAVRPEGSVSTLKIQRTERGDSAVYLCASSPYGGTPSSYNEQFFGPGTRLTVL.

The chain couples TRBV5-1 to TRBJ2-2; 11 nucleotides align to TRBD1. J gave up 4 bases and V 4 bases, and 3 bases lay outside the gene matches. Germline V gene sequence: CDR1 SGHRS, CDR2 YFSETQ. The CDR3 is 15 residues long. The CDR3 DNA reads as TGCGCCAGCAGCGGCGGGACAGGGGGCACCGGGGAGCTGTTTTTT. It codes for CASSGGTGGTGELFF.

The sample holds a few counts of this clone. J is TRBJ2-3 and V is TRBV11-2; 11 nucleotides align to TRBD1. V lost 3 bases to trimming and J lost 4 bases; unmatched junction nucleotides: 0. Per germline, CDR1 SGHAT and CDR2 FQNNGV. CDR3 size: 14 residues. The CDR3 bases are TGTGCCAGCAGCTTGGACAGGGGGCCAGATACGCAGTATTTT. As protein: CASSLDRGPDTQYF.

The rearrangement links TRBV4-1 to TRBJ1-2, with a weak D call TRBD1 (6 bases). The CDR3 consists of 15 residues. V was cut by 4 bases and J by 4 bases, with 16 bases left in between. The germline V gene has CDR1 MGHRA and CDR2 YSYEKL. As DNA, the CDR3 is TGCGCCAGCAGCCCCTCCCGGACAGATGCCTATGGCTACACCTTC. Its protein product is CASSPSRTDAYGYTF.

The chain employs TRBV18 and TRBJ2-6; D is perhaps TRBD1 (5 bases). Trimming took 3 bases from V and 2 from J, leaving 11 bases between them. Germline V CDR1 and CDR2: KGHSH, LQKENI. The CDR3 is 16 residues long. The CDR3 is CASSPEQVPGANVLTF. The DNA of the CDR3 is TGTGCCAGCTCACCGGAACAGGTCCCTGGGGCCAACGTCCTGACTTTC.

V and J are TRBV5-1 and TRBJ2-7; possible D gene TRBD2, 5 bases. The CDR3 length is 15 residues. CDR1 SGHRS and CDR2 YFSETQ come from the germline V gene. V lost 5 bases to trimming and J lost 5 bases, with 20 bases between them. CDR3 coding DNA: TGCGCCAGCAGTGAGGGATTCCGAGGAGTCAACGAGCAGTACTTC. Translating it yields CASSEGFRGVNEQYF. Using reference TRBV5-1 and TRBJ2-7 for the parts outside the CDR3, the full variable domain is KAGVTQTPRYLIKTRGQQVTLSCSPISGHRSVSWYQQTPGQGLQFLFEYFSETQRNKGNFPGRFSGRQFSNSRSEMNVSTLELGDSALYLCASSEGFRGVNEQYFGPGTRLTVT.

The chain employs TRBV27 and TRBJ1-2; D is undetermined. With 5 bases removed from V and 1 base from J, the gap between germline ends came to 11 bases. The V gene's germline CDR1 is MNHEY and CDR2 SMNVEV (reference sequence). The CDR3 is 14 amino acids. The DNA of the CDR3 is TGTGCCAGCAGTCCACTACGGATTAACTATGGCTACACCTTC. Amino acids: CASSPLRINYGYTF.

The chain carries TRBV28 and TRBJ2-7; unclear D gene. V lost 2 bases to trimming and J lost 4 bases, with 3 bases between them. This CDR3 contains 11 residues. Germline CDR1 reads MDHEN; CDR2 reads SYDVKM. The CDR3, as DNA: TGTGCCAGCAGTTTACAATACGAGCAGTACTTC. Encoded protein: CASSLQYEQYF.

The chain uses TRBV11-2 and TRBJ1-3; 9 positions agree with TRBD1. V was pared by 5 bases and J by 4 bases, with 6 bases of the junction left unmatched. This CDR3 has 15 residues. In germline, CDR1 is SGHAT, CDR2 FQNNGV. CDR3 protein: CASSAHRGHGNTIYF. The CDR3 bases are TGTGCCAGCAGCGCCCACAGGGGGCACGGAAACACCATATATTTT.

The chain has TRBV30 and TRBJ1-3, with 9 bases aligning to TRBD1. The ends lost 3 bases at V and 4 bases at J; junction bases unmatched: 4. CDR3 length: 14 residues. The germline CDR1 and CDR2 sequences are GTSNPN and SVGIG (reference sequence). CDR3 loop: CAWRDRGRGNTIYF. The CDR3 nucleotides read TGTGCCTGGAGGGACAGGGGAAGGGGAAACACCATATATTTT.

This chain connects TRBV6-5 to TRBJ1-1; no clear D gene. V was trimmed by 4 bases and J by 4 bases, leaving 10 bases between them. CDR3 length equals 13 residues. In germline, CDR1 is MNHEY, CDR2 SVGAGI. CDR3 region: CASSSSVSTEAFF. In nucleotides, the CDR3 is TGTGCCAGCAGTTCCTCGGTTAGCACTGAAGCTTTCTTT.

The chain has TRBV7-8 and TRBJ1-1; 7 nucleotides line up with TRBD1. CDR3 size: 16 residues. V dropped 3 bases and J dropped 4; count of bases not matched to a gene: 11. Germline CDR1 and CDR2: SGHVS and FQNEAQ. CDR3 nucleotide sequence: TGTGCCAGCAGCTTCGTCGCAGGGGGTAGGAGCACTGAAGCTTTCTTT. Encoded protein: CASSFVAGGRSTEAFF.

J is TRBJ1-2 and V is TRBV7-2; D is unresolved. The V end lost 2 bases, the J end lost 9 bases, and 7 bases lay between the germline ends. The CDR3 length is 11 residues. The V gene's germline CDR1 is SGHTA and CDR2 FQGNSA. CDR3 nucleotides: TGTGCCAGCAGCTTACCCGGGAGCTACACCTTC. It specifies CASSLPGSYTF.

The chain joins TRBV5-1 to TRBJ2-3; perhaps TRBD1 as D (5 bases). Germline CDR1 SGHRS, CDR2 YFSETQ. The germline V and J ends were trimmed by 3 bases and 2 bases, with 10 bases remaining between them. The CDR3 loop spans 14 amino acids. The chain's CDR3 is CASSSTDPTDTQYF. The CDR3 coding sequence is TGCGCCAGCAGCTCGACAGATCCCACAGATACGCAGTATTTT.

In its sample, this clone was seen once. This rearrangement joins TRBV7-2 to TRBJ2-1; 12 bases align to TRBD2. CDR3 size: 15 residues. Germline loops: CDR1 SGHTA, CDR2 FQGNSA. The junction had 8 bases not matched to a gene; V was cut back by 5 bases and J by 9 bases. For the CDR3, the DNA is TGTGCCAGCAGCGTGACTAGCGGGGGTCGGGGTGAGCAGTTCTTC. Encoded protein: CASSVTSGGRGEQFF.

This clone showed up just once. The rearrangement links TRBV19 to TRBJ1-6; no firm D call. The CDR3 totals 16 residues. The V and J ends lost 1 base and 0 bases respectively, with 7 bases between them. Germline lookup yields CDR1 LNHDA and CDR2 SQIVND (reference sequence). The DNA for the CDR3 is TGTGCCAGTAGTATAGCCCGGGTCTCCTATAATTCACCCCTCCACTTT. The encoded protein is CASSIARVSYNSPLHF.

The rearrangement joins TRBV2 to TRBJ2-5, with D possibly TRBD2 on 5 matching bases. Germline CDR1 and CDR2: SNHLY and FYNNEI. Trimming cost V 2 bases and J 1 base, with 8 bases left between them. CDR3 length equals 14 residues. The CDR3 sequence: CASSEPSSQETQYF. The CDR3, as DNA: TGTGCCAGCAGTGAACCTAGCAGCCAAGAGACCCAGTACTTC.